The TCR beta chain under discussion was sequenced for a study of vaccination and CD4 T cells after COVID-19 (dated by TCRdb to the early 2020s). Regarding the study in general: SARS-CoV-2 positivity had been established in the convalescent patients by nasal swab PCR, and mild disease was recorded in about 9 of these patients and severe disease in one. Control cultures received a CEFX viral epitope pool as the positive control, an HIV-1 Nef peptide pool as the negative control, or no peptide. Culture stimuli were overlapping spike peptide pools from SARS-CoV-2 and from the common cold coronaviruses HCoV-NL63, HCoV-OC43 and HCoV-229E. Two doses of either the Pfizer-BioNTech BNT162b2 vaccine (n=8) or the Moderna mRNA-1273 vaccine (n=2) were administered to participants. Post-COVID blood samples were collected from convalescent patients a median of approximately 93 days after diagnosis, with a range of roughly 30 to 161 days. The spike-specific CD4+ TCR repertoire was compared before and after mRNA vaccination in 10 to 11 COVID-19 convalescent patients and a few infection-naive healthy vaccine recipients. Post-vaccine blood samples were taken a median of approximately 70 days after the second vaccine dose, with a range of roughly 14 to 250 days. Six males and four females were included in the convalescent cohort, with two Hispanic individuals, seven Caucasians, two Asians and one multiracial person represented.

Libraries were made using PCR. At the Johns Hopkins FTIC core, DNA from the cultured CD4+ T cells underwent TCR sequencing with the Oncomine TCR Beta short-read assay. The QIAamp micro DNA kit was used to extract genomic DNA from the cultured CD4+ T cells. The Oncomine TCR Beta libraries from cultured CD4+ T cells were pooled using unique dual indexes and then sequenced on an Illumina iSeq 100. The paper's processing steps were these. Non-productive sequences were removed, and CDR3s not starting with C, not ending with F or W, or shorter than 7 amino acids were discarded. The MANAFEST web application identified antigen-specific clonotypes by comparing peptide-stimulated wells against reference wells and other culture wells. To be called positive, a clone needed an FDR below 0.05, an odds ratio above 5, and a productive frequency above 0.1% in at least two of three replicate wells. Clonotypes that were significantly expanded in both SARS-CoV-2 spike wells and at least one common cold coronavirus spike condition were defined as cross-reactive. CDR3 homology was assessed with Levenshtein distances (stringdist) and unrooted phylogenetic trees (ape) in R version 3.6.1. TCRdb trimmed public reads at Q25 via fastp, called clones via MiXCR and kept in-frame beta chains. A single entry per CDR3 protein holds the most common genes and DNA from its merged rows. TCRdb, not the original authors, processed these V and J calls. The sample table lists about 20,000 distinct CDR3 sequences, roughly three fifths of them with a count of one. The top ten clonotypes cover 9% to 9.5% of the sample.

Looking up the germline V gene yields CDR1 MNHEY and CDR2 SVGAGI. The CDR3 runs 18 amino acids, cysteine and phenylalanine included. CDR3 DNA is the only sequence kept; it has 54 bases, read in frame from the first base. Deletion took 0 bases off V and 0 bases off J, with a span of 14 bases between the germline ends. Per the publication, the treatment or condition label means: roughly ten-day PBMC culture with coronavirus spike peptide pools or control peptides (ViraFEST assay). The study used the ViraFEST assay, which expanded antigen-specific T cells with peptide pools and then identified expanded clonotypes by TCR sequencing. The convalescent patients' positive SARS-CoV-2 PCR tests fell between March and December 2020, which was before the Alpha, Beta and Delta variants emerged in the United States. PBMCs were cultured at roughly 2 million per well in IMDM supplemented with approximately 5.3% human AB serum and 8.5 to 10 IU/ml IL-2, with roughly 10 ug/ml peptide pools added. On days 3 and 7, half of the culture medium was replaced with fresh IL-2-containing medium. After approximately 11 days of culture, CD4+ T cells were isolated by negative selection with the EasySep CD4+ T cell isolation kit. Ficoll-Paque Plus gradient centrifugation was used to isolate PBMCs from whole blood, and the isolated PBMCs were then either used fresh or cryopreserved at -140C. In general, triplicate wells were set up for every culture condition.

A word on this clonotype: Its recognized antigen is unknown. Base qualities are not at hand, and no much larger clone is one base apart.

Findings and caveats that apply to the study as a whole: Among the post-vaccine SARS-CoV-2-reactive clones in convalescent patients, a median about 87% showed up only after vaccination, which suggests vaccine-specific priming. Although the median number of SARS-CoV-2-reactive clonotypes went up from around 20 after infection to 38 after vaccination, the increase was not significant. Only a relatively small number of convalescent patients were included in the study, and early timepoints following natural infection were not analyzed. Nearly all vaccine-specific clones in convalescent patients (304 of 307) were mono-reactive for SARS-CoV-2 spike rather than cross-reactive with common cold coronaviruses.

The V and J genes are TRBV6-5 and TRBJ2-2, with the D segment possibly TRBD1 or TRBD2, each aligning over 7 bases. Input material: CD4+ T cells from blood, cultured in vitro. The sequence came from a human donor who had recovered from COVID-19. The CDR3 amino acid sequence is: CASSYSGRGRANTGELFF. In nucleotides, the sequence is TGTGCCAGCAGTTACTCGGGCAGGGGGAGGGCGAACACCGGGGAGCTGTTTTTT.